This T cell receptor (beta chain) was obtained from a study of graft-versus-host responses after intestinal transplantation. On the study more broadly: Every recipient had anti-thymocyte globulin induction and around 3 years of tacrolimus plus steroids.

Study-wide results and caveats: Investigators detected GvH clones in recipient marrow, with some emerging earlier in ileum or blood. Graft-versus-host to host-versus-graft clonal ratios in allografts were high in patients with graft-donor T cell macrochimerism.

In regard to this clone: Its antigen is as yet unknown. This CDR3 is also generated by other DNA sequences in the sample.

Clones were sequenced by immunoSEQ multiplex PCR, and TCRdb holds only the in-frame ones, with some missing. The repertoire holds some 150,000 clones, about nine tenths seen once, with about 0.19% in the top ten. The CDR3 length is 14 residues. CDR1 is SGHRS, CDR2 YFSETQ, per germline. The V and J ends lost 2 bases and 3 bases respectively, with 9 bases between them. This TCR derives from a human donor who received an intestinal transplant. The input for sequencing was unstimulated CD4+ T cells sorted from spleen or lymph node cells, taken before intestinal transplant. The gene calls are TRBV5-1 and TRBJ1-5; the D is unclear. The CDR3 loop is CASSLGGPNQPQHF. The CDR3 bases are TGCGCCAGCAGCTTAGGTGGACCCAATCAGCCCCAGCATTTT.